The TCR beta chain under discussion was sequenced for a study of blood T cell repertoires in COVID-19. TCRdb keeps only in-frame clones here, not all; method: immunoSEQ multiplex PCR. The data hold 120,000 or so clones, with approximately 85% observed a single time. The sequencing sample was made of peripheral blood. This TCR derives from a man aged 30-40 years with COVID-19, enrolled during active disease.

Here the CDR3 DNA reads TGTGCCAGCTCACCCCCGGGACAGGTCGACGAAAAACTGTTTTTT. Protein sequence: CASSPPGQVDEKLFF. The chain joins TRBV18 to TRBJ1-4; 8 nucleotides line up with TRBD1. The length of the CDR3 is 15 residues. The J segment lost 8 bases and the V segment lost 3 bases, leaving 8 bases of the junction unmatched. Per germline, CDR1 KGHSH and CDR2 LQKENI.